The 5 T cell receptor beta chains below all came from one sample that was sequenced in a study of T cells in Graves' hyperthyroidism and ophthalmopathy. TCR beta CDR3 sequences were amplified from RNA transcripts. The HTBI primer set was used in a first-round RT-PCR of the TCR CDR3. TCRdb used MiXCR to reprocess the multiplex PCR reads, holding one entry per CDR3 protein. The sample has 50,000 to 60,000 distinct CDR3 sequences; over 40% are singletons. Sequenced sample: blood. All receptors derive from a woman in her forties or fifties with Graves' ophthalmopathy.

Remarks on this clonotype: A much larger clone sits a single nucleotide away, making a read error possible. The chain employs TRBV27 and TRBJ2-3; D might be TRBD2 (6 bases). The CDR3 sequence is 14 residues long. CDR1 is MNHEY and CDR2 is SMNVEV in the germline V gene (reference sequence). CDR3 residues: CASSQWDSPDTQCF. The CDR3 nucleotides read TGTGCCAGCAGCCAGTGGGACTCCCCAGATACGCAGTGTTTT.

By frequency in the sample, this clonotype is medium-sized. The gene calls are TRBV15 and TRBJ1-3, with TRBD1 matching 8 bases. Germline-derived CDR1 and CDR2 are LNHNV and YYDKDF (reference sequence). The junction had 7 bases not matched to a gene; V was cut back by 5 bases and J by 4 bases. This CDR3 spans 15 amino acids. CDR3 sequence (DNA): TGTGCCACCAGCGCGGACAGGGCAGGAGGAAACACCATATATTTT. Protein: CATSADRAGGNTIYF. The full variable domain, rest sourced from reference TRBV15 and TRBJ1-3, is DAMVIQNPRYQVTQFGKPVTLSCSQTLNHNVMYWYQQKSSQAPKLLFHYYDKDFNNEADTPDNFQSRRPNTSFCFLDIRSPGLGDTAMYLCATSADRAGGNTIYFGEGSWLTVV.

In this sample, this clonotype turned up once. The junction departs from germline at one end; a sequencing error may be responsible. The chain employs TRBV20-1 and TRBJ1-6; 10 bases are a match to TRBD1. CDR3 length: 16 amino acids. The germline V gene has CDR1 DFQATT and CDR2 SNEGSKA (reference sequence). This CDR3 is CSATPGQGFYKSPLHF. CDR3 DNA: TGCAGTGCTACTCCGGGACAGGGGTTCTATAAGTCACCCCTCCACTTC.

This clonotype was observed at least ten times. The CDR3 reads CASSFPFLGGLHF. In DNA form, the CDR3 reads TGTGCCAGCAGCTTTCCGTTCCTGGGGGGGCTCCACTTT. V gene TRBV5-8 combines with J gene TRBJ1-6; D is possibly TRBD1 (5 bases). Trimming cost V 2 bases and J 16 bases, with 16 bases left between them. The CDR3 runs 13 residues. Germline-derived CDR1 and CDR2 are SGHTS and YDEGEE.

For this clonotype: This may be a read error: a much more frequent sequence differs by one nucleotide. The chain employs TRBV6-6 and TRBJ2-3, with D perhaps matching TRBD1 or TRBD2 (5 bases each). This CDR3 is built from 16 residues. V lost 1 base, J lost 4 bases, and 15 bases lay in between. Germline V lookup: CDR1 MNHNY, CDR2 SVGAGI (reference sequence). The CDR3 region is CASSYWGTLLPDTQYF. Here the CDR3 DNA reads TGTGCCAGCAGTTACTGGGGGACCCTACTCCCAGATACGCAGTATTTT.